The rows below give T cell receptor beta chains drawn from one sample of a study of T cell responses to AZD1222 COVID-19 vaccine. Only in-frame clones appear in the TCRdb table, and some are missing; sequencing was by immunoSEQ multiplex PCR. Of 77,000 or so clones detected, about 91% appear once; the ten largest clones hold 5.5% to 9%. The material sequenced was peripheral blood, taken on day 0 of MenACWY control vaccination. The receptors shown here come from an adult in good health. Both conserved end residues are part of each CDR3. A D gene is named only where the DNA matches it firmly.

J gene	V gene	D gene	CDR3 DNA	CDR3 protein
TRBJ2-7	TRBV9	TRBD2	TGTGCCAGCAGCGAACTAGCGGGAGGGCCGGGGGAGCAGTACTTC	CASSELAGGPGEQYF
TRBJ2-2	TRBV18	.	TGTGCCAGCTCACCACCGGGGCAGGGTATCTCGACCGGGGAGCTGTTTTTT	CASSPPGQGISTGELFF
TRBJ2-1	TRBV4-3	TRBD1	TGCGCCAGCAGCCAAGATCACAGGGGGCGCCCTCCCTACAATGAGCAGTTCTTC	CASSQDHRGRPPYNEQFF
TRBJ2-2	TRBV7-3	TRBD2	TGTGCCAGCAGCTTATCTAGCGGGTTCACCGGGGAGCTGTTTTTT	CASSLSSGFTGELFF
TRBJ2-2	TRBV7-8	TRBD2	TGTGCCAGCAGCTTAAGAGCGGGAGTGAACGGGGAGCTGTTTTTT	CASSLRAGVNGELFF
TRBJ2-3	TRBV18	.	TGTGCCAGCTCAGAACGCGAGGGAGAGGCAGATACGCAGTATTTT	CASSEREGEADTQYF
TRBJ1-2	TRBV19	.	TGTGCCAGTAGTATGCAGGGCGCTGATATGAACGGCTACACCTTC	CASSMQGADMNGYTF
TRBJ1-5	TRBV15	.	TGTGCCACCAGCAGCCAGGGGCCTATACCATCAAACCCCCAGCATTTT	CATSSQGPIPSNPQHF
TRBJ2-3	TRBV7-6	TRBD2	TGTGCCAGCAGCTCTAGCGGGAGGGGCACAGATACGCAGTATTTT	CASSSSGRGTDTQYF
TRBJ2-2	TRBV5-1	.	TGCGCCAGCAGCCCAAACACCGGGGAGCTGTTTTTT	CASSPNTGELFF
TRBJ2-5	TRBV5-5	.	TGTGCCAGCAATTTAGAGTCTCACCAAGAGACCCAGTACTTC	CASNLESHQETQYF
TRBJ1-2	TRBV2	TRBD1	TGTGCCAGCAGTGGGACAGGGGCTGGCTACACCTTC	CASSGTGAGYTF
TRBJ2-2	TRBV11-3	.	TGTGCCAGCAGCACAAGAGCCTACACCGGGGAGCTGTTTTTT	CASSTRAYTGELFF